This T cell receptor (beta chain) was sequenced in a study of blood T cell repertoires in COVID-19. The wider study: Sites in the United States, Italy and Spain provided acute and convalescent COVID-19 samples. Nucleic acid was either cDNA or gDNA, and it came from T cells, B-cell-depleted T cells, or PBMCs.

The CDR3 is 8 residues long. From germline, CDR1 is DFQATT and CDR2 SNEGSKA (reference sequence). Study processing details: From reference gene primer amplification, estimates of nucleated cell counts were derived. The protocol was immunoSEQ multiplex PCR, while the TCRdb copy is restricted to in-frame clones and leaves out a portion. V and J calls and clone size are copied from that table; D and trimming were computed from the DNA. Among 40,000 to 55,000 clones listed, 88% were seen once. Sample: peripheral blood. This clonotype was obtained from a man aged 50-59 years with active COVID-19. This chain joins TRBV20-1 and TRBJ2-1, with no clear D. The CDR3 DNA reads TGCAGGCCCGGTGAGCAGTTCTTC. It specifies CRPGEQFF.